This T cell receptor (beta chain) was obtained from a study of blood T cell repertoires in COVID-19. Libraries were prepared by immunoSEQ multiplex PCR; TCRdb keeps only in-frame clonotypes and omits some of them. This sample has approximately 200,000 clones, with under 90% found just once. This clone was counted a single time. The source of this sequence is a person aged 65-85 years with COVID-19, enrolled during active disease. The sample was peripheral blood.

The CDR3 here is CASSLDRVSFF. The CDR3, as DNA: TGTGCCAGCAGTTTAGACCGGGTGTCTTTCTTT. The rearrangement uses TRBV28 and TRBJ1-1; D ambiguous. This CDR3 is 11 amino acids long. Germline V CDR1 and CDR2: MDHEN, SYDVKM. Trimming took off 2 bases at V and 12 bases at J, with 10 bases between the two ends.